These 17 T cell receptor beta chains were sequenced from one sample in a study of cytomegalovirus exposure and HLA in healthy donors. The PCR contained 60 Vbeta and 13 Jbeta primers. Clones were read by immunoSEQ multiplex PCR, and TCRdb kept only the in-frame ones, dropping some. The top ten clones hold roughly 0.99% of a sample with hundreds of thousands of clones, roughly 90% of them seen once. The sample comprised PBMCs. These receptors all come from a woman between 18 and 29 years old in good health and CMV-seronegative.

The chain recombines TRBV29-1 with TRBJ2-7; D uncertain. This CDR3 has 15 amino acids. CDR1 SQVTM and CDR2 ANQGSEA come from the germline V gene. V dropped 2 bases and J dropped 2 bases, with 16 bases sitting between them. In DNA form, the CDR3 reads TGCAGCGTTGAACCCGGCCTGTCGGGTGCCTACGAGCAGTACTTC. It encodes CSVEPGLSGAYEQYF.

This sequence joins TRBV11-2 and TRBJ2-5; D is possibly TRBD1 (6 bases). CDR1 and CDR2 (germline): SGHAT, FQNNGV. Deletions cut 8 bases from V and 5 bases from J, with 21 bases between. CDR3 length: 15 amino acids. CDR3 in amino acids: CASRSLVGGRETQYF. Here the CDR3 DNA reads TGTGCCAGCCGTTCGTTGGTAGGGGGAAGGGAGACCCAGTACTTC.

In its sample, this clone was seen once. The V and J genes are TRBV20-1 and TRBJ1-2, with no clear D. This CDR3 is built from 11 residues. Germline CDR1 DFQATT, CDR2 SNEGSKA (reference sequence). Deletions cut 1 base from V and 6 bases from J, with 6 bases between. The CDR3 loop reads CSARGRHGYTF. CDR3 nucleotide sequence: TGCAGTGCTAGAGGCAGGCATGGCTACACCTTC.

This rearrangement joins TRBV30 to TRBJ2-2; D possibly corresponds to TRBD2 (7 bases). The germline CDR1 and CDR2 sequences are GTSNPN and SVGIG (reference sequence). The CDR3 runs to 15 residues. V was pared by 2 bases and J by 5 bases, with 15 bases between. The CDR3 DNA sequence: TGTGCCTGGAGTAGGGGGGGGCCTTGGACCGGGGAGCTGTTTTTT. It translates to CAWSRGGPWTGELFF.

The chain carries TRBV5-4 and TRBJ2-2, with D possibly being TRBD2 (5 bases). The V gene lost 1 base and the J gene lost 5 bases, with 12 bases spanning the gap. CDR1 is SGHNT and CDR2 is YYREEE in the germline V gene (reference sequence). CDR3 length: 15 residues. In nucleotides, the CDR3 is TGTGCCAGCAGCTTGCTCGTTACGGGGACCGGGGAGCTGTTTTTT. Translation gives CASSLLVTGTGELFF.

The chain links TRBV18 to TRBJ2-1, with TRBD2 matching 10 bases. CDR1 is KGHSH and CDR2 is LQKENI in the germline V gene. This CDR3 is 17 amino acids long. V was pared by 3 bases and J by 6 bases, with 11 bases of the junction left unmatched. In DNA form, the CDR3 reads TGTGCCAGCTCACCCCTTCCGAGAGTAGCGGGAGGCAATGAGCAGTTCTTC. Translation gives CASSPLPRVAGGNEQFF.

The chain links TRBV5-1 to TRBJ1-4; perhaps TRBD1 as D (5 bases). The CDR3 covers 15 residues. Germline values: CDR1 SGHRS, CDR2 YFSETQ. Trimming took 0 bases from V and 12 from J, leaving 18 bases between them. This CDR3 is CASSLARKGFGELFF. The CDR3 nucleotides are TGCGCCAGCAGCTTGGCCAGGAAGGGGTTCGGCGAACTGTTTTTT.

This chain connects TRBV4-1 to TRBJ1-5; tentative D call: TRBD1 (6 bases). The V end lost 1 base, the J end lost 7 bases, and 17 bases lay between the germline ends. Germline V gene sequence: CDR1 MGHRA, CDR2 YSYEKL. The CDR3 has 16 amino acids. The CDR3 spells CASSQGHGTFPQPQHF. The CDR3 coding sequence is TGCGCCAGCAGCCAAGGCCACGGGACATTTCCCCAGCCCCAGCATTTT.

The chain carries TRBV5-6 and TRBJ2-2; D gene ambiguous. CDR3 size: 14 residues. V lost 4 bases and J 3 bases, leaving 10 bases between the germline ends. Per the germline V gene, CDR1 is SGHDT and CDR2 is YYEEEE. CDR3 coding DNA: TGTGCCAGCAGCATGGAAAGCCACACCGGGGAGCTGTTTTTT. Translating it yields CASSMESHTGELFF. The variable domain in full, completed from reference TRBV5-6 and TRBJ2-2, reads DAGVTQSPTHLIKTRGQQVTLRCSPKSGHDTVSWYQQALGQGPQFIFQYYEEEERQRGNFPDRFSGHQFPNYSSELNVNALLLGDSALYLCASSMESHTGELFFGEGSRLTVL.

The CDR3 sequence is CASSKRTSDITDTQYF. As DNA, the CDR3 is TGTGCCAGCAGCAAGCGGACTAGCGATATAACAGATACGCAGTATTTT. The gene calls are TRBV11-2 and TRBJ2-3; TRBD2 agrees at 9 bases. In germline, CDR1 is SGHAT, CDR2 FQNNGV. The CDR3 consists of 16 residues. J gave up 3 bases and V 5 bases, and 9 bases lay outside the gene matches.

The chain links TRBV7-2 to TRBJ1-5; D may be TRBD1 (6 bases). The germline V and J ends were trimmed by 1 base and 7 bases, with 14 bases remaining between them. The CDR3 runs 15 residues. CDR1 is SGHTA and CDR2 is FQGNSA in the germline V gene. This CDR3 reads CASSLDYTGTQPQHF. In nucleotides, the CDR3 is TGTGCCAGCAGCTTAGATTATACAGGGACCCAGCCCCAGCATTTT.

This CDR3 is CASSLRGGAYSYEQYF. CDR3 sequence (DNA): TGTGCCAGCAGCTTAAGGGGGGGGGCTTACTCCTACGAGCAGTACTTC. J is TRBJ2-7 and V is TRBV7-2, with TRBD2 as a possible D gene (7 bases). The germline V gene has CDR1 SGHTA and CDR2 FQGNSA. The V end lost 2 bases, the J end lost 0 bases, and 14 bases lay between the germline ends. The CDR3 sequence is 16 residues long.

CDR3 DNA sequence: TGCGCCAGCAGCCAATCAGGATATACGCAGTATTTT. Encoded protein: CASSQSGYTQYF. This sequence joins TRBV4-3 and TRBJ2-3, with D unclear. This CDR3 comprises 12 residues. Germline V gene sequence: CDR1 LGHNA, CDR2 YSLEER. The V end was cut by 2 bases, the J end by 7 bases, with 7 bases between.

V is TRBV10-3 and J is TRBJ2-7; D is unresolved. The germline CDR1 and CDR2 sequences are ENHRY and SYGVKD. The CDR3 consists of 11 residues. V gave up 5 bases and J gave up 3 bases, with 5 bases separating them. CDR3 nucleotide sequence: TGTGCCATCAGTCAACTCTACGAGCAGTACTTC. Translated: CAISQLYEQYF.

This chain uses TRBV7-6 with TRBJ2-7, with 9 bases lining up with TRBD1. CDR1 and CDR2 from the germline V gene are SGHVS and FNYEAQ. The CDR3 has 15 amino acids. The V and J ends lost 5 bases and 4 bases, in that order; junction bases with no gene match: 9. As DNA, the CDR3 is TGTGCCAGCAGCGTAACCGGGACAGGGAGGTACGAGCAGTACTTC. Translating gives CASSVTGTGRYEQYF.

This chain uses TRBV2 with TRBJ2-7; D is possibly TRBD1 (6 bases). Germline CDR1 reads SNHLY; CDR2 reads FYNNEI. The V end lost 5 bases, the J end lost 5 bases, and 10 bases lay between the germline ends. The CDR3 extends over 12 amino acids. CDR3 region: CASSLTGNEQYF. The CDR3 region has the DNA TGTGCCAGCAGTCTAACAGGGAACGAGCAGTACTTC.

This chain links TRBV5-6 with TRBJ1-4; 8 nucleotides align to TRBD1. CDR1 SGHDT and CDR2 YYEEEE come from the germline V gene. The length of the CDR3 is 14 residues. The V gene end was trimmed by 4 bases and the J gene end by 8 bases; junction bases not matched to a gene: 7. The CDR3 protein is CASSETGVGEKLFF. CDR3 in DNA: TGTGCCAGCAGCGAGACAGGGGTCGGGGAAAAACTGTTTTTT.